This T cell receptor beta chain was profiled in a study of blood T cell repertoires in COVID-19. The overall study: Samples taken during acute and convalescent COVID-19 were collected in the United States, Italy and Spain. The cDNA or gDNA used as material had been derived from T cells, B-cell-depleted T cells, or PBMCs.

Only in-frame clones appear in the TCRdb table, and some are missing; sequencing was by immunoSEQ multiplex PCR. Counted here are around 200,000 clones, approximately 90% occurring once; the ten biggest clones make up approximately 6.2%. V shed 0 bases and J shed 9 bases, with 19 bases lying between them. CDR1 and CDR2 from the germline V gene are SGHNT and YYREEE (reference sequence). This CDR3 comprises 16 residues. The origin of this receptor is a man in his fifties or sixties who had recovered from COVID-19. The chain has TRBV5-4 and TRBJ2-1; D is perhaps TRBD1 (7 bases). The material sequenced was peripheral blood. The CDR3 sequence: CASSLGQGGNIIEQFF. The CDR3 DNA reads as TGTGCCAGCAGCTTGGGACAGGGCGGGAATATTATTGAGCAGTTCTTC.